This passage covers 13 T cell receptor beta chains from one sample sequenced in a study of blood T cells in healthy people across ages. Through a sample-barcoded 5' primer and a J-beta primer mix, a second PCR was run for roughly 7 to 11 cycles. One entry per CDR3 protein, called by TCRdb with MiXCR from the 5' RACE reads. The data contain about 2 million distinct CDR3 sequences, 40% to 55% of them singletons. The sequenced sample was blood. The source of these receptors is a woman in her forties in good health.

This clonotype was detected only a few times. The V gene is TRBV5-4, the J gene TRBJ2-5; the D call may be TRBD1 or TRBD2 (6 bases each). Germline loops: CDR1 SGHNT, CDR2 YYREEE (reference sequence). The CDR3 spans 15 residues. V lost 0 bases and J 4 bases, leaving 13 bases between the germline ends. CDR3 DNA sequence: TGTGCCAGCAGCTTGGCCGAGGGGGGTGGAGAGACCCAGTACTTC. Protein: CASSLAEGGGETQYF.

As DNA, the CDR3 is TGTGCCAGCAGCCCCCCGGTGGAGGGCTACACCTTC. It is translated as CASSPPVEGYTF. The chain has TRBV7-9 and TRBJ1-2; D unclear. Trimming cost V 5 bases and J 8 bases, with 12 bases left between them. Germline CDR1 reads SEHNR; CDR2 reads FQNEAQ (reference sequence). The CDR3 has 12 amino acids.

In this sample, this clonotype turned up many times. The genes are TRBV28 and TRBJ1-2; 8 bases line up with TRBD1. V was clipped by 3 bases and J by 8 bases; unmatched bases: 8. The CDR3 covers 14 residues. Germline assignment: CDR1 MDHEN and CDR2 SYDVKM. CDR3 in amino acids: CASSLAGQGYGYTF. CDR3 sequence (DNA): TGTGCCAGCAGTTTGGCCGGACAGGGCTACGGCTACACCTTC.

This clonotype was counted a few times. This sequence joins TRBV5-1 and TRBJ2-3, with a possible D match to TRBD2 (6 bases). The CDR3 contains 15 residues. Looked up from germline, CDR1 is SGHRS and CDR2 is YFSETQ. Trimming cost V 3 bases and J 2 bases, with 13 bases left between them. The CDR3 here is CASSSAGTFTDTQYF. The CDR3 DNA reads TGCGCCAGCAGCTCCGCGGGGACCTTCACAGATACGCAGTATTTT.

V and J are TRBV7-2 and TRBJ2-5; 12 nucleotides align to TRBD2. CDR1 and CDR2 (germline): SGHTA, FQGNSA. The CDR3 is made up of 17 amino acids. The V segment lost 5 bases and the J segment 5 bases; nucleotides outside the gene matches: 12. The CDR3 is CASSKPGTSGLRETQYF. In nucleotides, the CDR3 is TGTGCCAGCAGCAAACCCGGGACTAGCGGGCTTAGGGAGACCCAGTACTTC. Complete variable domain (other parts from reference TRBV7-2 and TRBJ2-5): GAGVSQSPSNKVTEKGKDVELRCDPISGHTALYWYRQSLGQGLEFLIYFQGNSAPDKSGLPSDRFSAERTGGSVSTLTIQRTQQEDSAVYLCASSKPGTSGLRETQYFGPGTRLLVL.

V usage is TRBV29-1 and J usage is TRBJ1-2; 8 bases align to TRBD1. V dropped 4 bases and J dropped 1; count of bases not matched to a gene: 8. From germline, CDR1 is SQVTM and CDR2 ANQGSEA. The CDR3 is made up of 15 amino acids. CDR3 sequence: CSVGLGQGLNYGYTF. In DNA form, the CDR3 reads TGCAGCGTTGGGCTTGGACAGGGCCTTAACTATGGCTACACCTTC.

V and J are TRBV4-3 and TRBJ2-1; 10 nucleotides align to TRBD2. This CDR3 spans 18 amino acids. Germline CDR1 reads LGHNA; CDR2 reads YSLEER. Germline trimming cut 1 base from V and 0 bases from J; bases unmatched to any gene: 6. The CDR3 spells CASSQAERGGLSYNEQFF. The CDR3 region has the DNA TGCGCCAGCAGCCAAGCGGAGCGGGGGGGCCTCTCCTACAATGAGCAGTTCTTC.

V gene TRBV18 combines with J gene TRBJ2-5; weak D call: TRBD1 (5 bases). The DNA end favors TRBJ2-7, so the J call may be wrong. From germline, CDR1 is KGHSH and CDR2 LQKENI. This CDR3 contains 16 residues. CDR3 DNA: TGTGCCAGCTCACCAACAGTGGGTGGGGCAGGCTACGAGCAGTACTTC. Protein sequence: CASSPTVGGAGYEQYF.

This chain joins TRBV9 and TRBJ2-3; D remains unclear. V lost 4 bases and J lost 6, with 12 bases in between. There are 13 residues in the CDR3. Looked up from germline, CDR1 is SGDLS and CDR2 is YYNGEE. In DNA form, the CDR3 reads TGTGCCAGCAGCTGGGAACCGGGTGATACGCAGTATTTT. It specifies CASSWEPGDTQYF.

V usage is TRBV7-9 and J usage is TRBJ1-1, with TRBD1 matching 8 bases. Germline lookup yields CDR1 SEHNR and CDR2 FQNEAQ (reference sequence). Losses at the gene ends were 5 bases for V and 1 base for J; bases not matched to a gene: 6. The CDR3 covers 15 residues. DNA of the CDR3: TGTGCCAGCAGCGGACGGACAGGGAGGAACACTGAAGCTTTCTTT. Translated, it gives CASSGRTGRNTEAFF.

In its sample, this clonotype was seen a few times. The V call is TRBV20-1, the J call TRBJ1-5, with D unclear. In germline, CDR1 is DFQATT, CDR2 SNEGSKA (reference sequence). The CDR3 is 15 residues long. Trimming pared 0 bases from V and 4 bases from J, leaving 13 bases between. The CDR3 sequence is CSARDQLVPNQPQHF. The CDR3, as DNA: TGCAGTGCTAGAGATCAGTTGGTACCTAATCAGCCCCAGCATTTT.

DNA for the CDR3: TGTGCCAGCAGTTTATTGGGGCGCAATAGCAATCAGCCCCAGCATTTT. Translating it yields CASSLLGRNSNQPQHF. The chain links TRBV28 to TRBJ1-5, with a possible D match to TRBD1 (5 bases). This CDR3 comprises 16 residues. Germline CDR1 MDHEN, CDR2 SYDVKM. The V end was cut by 1 base, the J end by 0 bases, with 10 bases between.

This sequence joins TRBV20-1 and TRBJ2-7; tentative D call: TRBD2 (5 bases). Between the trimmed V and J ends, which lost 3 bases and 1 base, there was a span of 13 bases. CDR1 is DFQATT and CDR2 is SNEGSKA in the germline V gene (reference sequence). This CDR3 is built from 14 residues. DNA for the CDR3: TGCAGTGCTAGCGTGAGGGCGGAGTCCTACGAGCAGTACTTC. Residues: CSASVRAESYEQYF.